The present entry profiles one T cell receptor (beta chain) with its context. This sample stems from a study of cytomegalovirus exposure and HLA in healthy donors. In the PCR, 60 Vbeta and 13 Jbeta primers were used. TCRdb's table, derived via immunoSEQ multiplex PCR, lists solely in-frame clones and lacks some. The sample lists approximately 140,000 clones, roughly 80% seen once, with about 10% in the top ten. Germline lookup yields CDR1 SGDLS and CDR2 YYNGEE. This CDR3 has 15 amino acids. V was clipped by 1 base and J by 3 bases; unmatched bases: 4. V and J are TRBV9 and TRBJ2-1, with 7 bases fitting TRBD2. Sequenced material: PBMCs. The clonotype comes from a woman in her 50s in good health and CMV-seropositive. CDR3 nucleotide sequence: TGTGCCAGCAGCGTAAGATTAGCGGGCTACAATGAGCAGTTCTTC. Encoded protein: CASSVRLAGYNEQFF.